Following are 14 T cell receptor beta chains from one sample sequenced in a study of cytomegalovirus exposure and HLA in healthy donors. 13 Jbeta primers and 60 Vbeta primers were used for the PCR. Libraries were prepared by immunoSEQ multiplex PCR; TCRdb keeps only in-frame clonotypes and omits some of them. The table lists some 120,000 clones, roughly 77% of them singletons. The sample comprised PBMCs. These receptors all come from a young man in good health and CMV-seronegative.

The J gene is TRBJ1-1, the V gene TRBV7-6; a weak D match, TRBD1 (5 bases). With 5 bases removed from V and 1 base from J, the gap between germline ends came to 11 bases. Germline V gene data show CDR1 as SGHVS and CDR2 as FNYEAQ. This CDR3 contains 14 residues. As DNA, the CDR3 is TGTGCCAGCAGCCGAATTGGACAGAACACTGAAGCTTTCTTT. Protein sequence: CASSRIGQNTEAFF.

The V call is TRBV10-1, the J call TRBJ2-2; 7 nucleotides align to TRBD1. The CDR3 consists of 15 residues. V was pared by 8 bases and J by 5 bases, with 11 bases of the junction left unmatched. CDR1 and CDR2 from the germline V gene are WNHNN and SYGVQD (reference sequence). The CDR3 nucleotides are TGCGCCAGCTCGCGAGAGGGGGCAGGGACCGGGGAGCTGTTTTTT. This codes for CASSREGAGTGELFF.

In this sample, this clone turned up a few times. This chain links TRBV18 with TRBJ1-1; D might be TRBD1 (5 bases). The CDR3 loop spans 13 amino acids. V gave up 5 bases and J gave up 4 bases, with 11 bases separating them. The germline V gene encodes CDR1 KGHSH and CDR2 LQKENI. The CDR3 DNA reads TGTGCCAGCTCATTGACAGTTACCACTGAAGCTTTCTTT. Translating gives CASSLTVTTEAFF.

This clone was seen a handful of times. This chain uses TRBV19 with TRBJ2-4; no reliable D call. Trimming stripped 7 bases from V and 2 bases from J, with 12 bases between. This CDR3 contains 14 residues. Per germline, CDR1 LNHDA and CDR2 SQIVND (reference sequence). CDR3 DNA sequence: TGTGCCAGTAACGAACACCTTACCAAAAACATTCAGTACTTC. This translates into CASNEHLTKNIQYF.

The chain joins TRBV9 to TRBJ2-5; 8 bases match TRBD1. This CDR3 spans 15 amino acids. Germline loops: CDR1 SGDLS, CDR2 YYNGEE. Trimming at V came to 0 bases and at J to 2 bases, leaving 3 bases not matched to a gene. CDR3 nucleotide sequence: TGTGCCAGCAGCGTAGGAGGGACAGGACAAGAGACCCAGTACTTC. Translating it yields CASSVGGTGQETQYF.

This sequence joins TRBV11-2 and TRBJ2-3; D is undetermined. V lost 1 base, J lost 2 bases, and 13 bases lay in between. Germline assignment: CDR1 SGHAT and CDR2 FQNNGV. CDR3 size: 16 residues. DNA of the CDR3: TGTGCCAGCAGCTTAGGTTTGGTAGAATACACAGATACGCAGTATTTT. Its protein is CASSLGLVEYTDTQYF.

The chain is built from TRBV2 and TRBJ2-5, with TRBD2 matching over 12 bases. CDR1 and CDR2 (germline): SNHLY, FYNNEI. The CDR3 runs to 14 residues. The V and J ends lost 6 bases and 5 bases, in that order; junction bases with no gene match: 4. CDR3 sequence reads: CASSHGLAGETQYF. The CDR3 bases are TGTGCCAGCAGCCACGGACTAGCGGGGGAGACCCAGTACTTC.

CDR3 in DNA: TGTGCCAGCAGCTCGGGACTCTCCTTCTACGAGCAGTACTTC. Translated: CASSSGLSFYEQYF. The chain carries TRBV7-6 and TRBJ2-7, with a possible D match to TRBD2 (6 bases). Germline V gives CDR1 SGHVS, CDR2 FNYEAQ. This CDR3 is built from 14 residues. V shed 4 bases and J shed 3 bases, with 13 bases lying between them.

This chain connects TRBV7-9 to TRBJ2-5; 7 positions agree with TRBD1. The CDR3 sequence is 15 residues long. Trimming took 1 base from V and 3 from J; bases not matched to a gene: 5. The V gene's germline CDR1 is SEHNR and CDR2 FQNEAQ (reference sequence). CDR3 nucleotide sequence: TGTGCCAGCAGCTTAGGATTCGGGACAGAAGAGACCCAGTACTTC. This gives the protein CASSLGFGTEETQYF.

Notes on this clone: Relative to the germline gene, one junction end is altered; a read error may explain this. This chain links TRBV5-1 with TRBJ2-7; weak D call: TRBD1 (6 bases). CDR3 length: 15 residues. From germline, CDR1 is SGHRS and CDR2 YFSETQ. The CDR3 region is CASSLTGRGAYGQYF. The CDR3, as DNA: TGCGCCAGCAGCTTAACAGGGAGAGGAGCCTACGGGCAGTACTTC.

This chain links TRBV7-3 with TRBJ2-5; D gene unclear. Trimming removed 5 bases at V and 5 bases at J, with 9 bases between. CDR3 length equals 12 residues. The V gene's germline CDR1 is SGHTA and CDR2 FQGTGA. The CDR3 region is CASSPPGETQYF. CDR3 bases: TGTGCCAGCAGCCCCCCCGGTGAGACCCAGTACTTC.

V usage is TRBV2 and J usage is TRBJ1-5; D perhaps matches TRBD1 (6 bases). From germline, CDR1 is SNHLY and CDR2 FYNNEI. This CDR3 region has 15 residues. Trimming removed 0 bases at V and 9 bases at J, with 15 bases between. The CDR3 here is CASSEAPGGYAPQHF. The CDR3 nucleotides read TGTGCCAGCAGTGAAGCGCCGGGGGGCTATGCGCCCCAGCATTTT.

This chain joins TRBV4-3 and TRBJ1-1; 9 nucleotides align to TRBD1. The CDR3 is 17 amino acids. Germline CDR1 LGHNA, CDR2 YSLEER. With V trimmed by 0 bases and J by 4 bases, 9 bases remained unmatched. The CDR3 nucleotides read TGCGCCAGCAGCCAAGACCGGGACAGGGAGGCATTCACTGAAGCTTTCTTT. It is translated as CASSQDRDREAFTEAFF.

V gene TRBV4-2 combines with J gene TRBJ2-3; tentative D call: TRBD1 (6 bases). The CDR3 is made up of 14 amino acids. V was trimmed by 4 bases and J by 6 bases, leaving 14 bases between them. The V gene's germline CDR1 is LGHNA and CDR2 YNFKEQ. This CDR3 reads CASSLNKRGDTQYF. The CDR3 bases are TGTGCCAGCAGCCTCAATAAGAGGGGGGATACGCAGTATTTT.